This T cell receptor beta chain was recovered during a study of blood T cell repertoires in COVID-19. The wider study: Collection of acute and convalescent COVID-19 samples took place in the United States, Italy and Spain. Sample material is recorded as cDNA or gDNA derived from T cells, B-cell-depleted T cells, or PBMCs.

The authors' processing: Researchers report that nucleated cell counts were estimated from reference gene primer amplification. Sequenced by immunoSEQ multiplex PCR; TCRdb stores in-frame clones only, minus some. The DNA was the basis for D and trimming; V, J and clone size are from that table. The sample has some 140,000 clones, 60% to 85% seen once. The receptor was derived from an elderly man with acute or convalescent COVID-19. The sample comprised peripheral blood.

CDR3 protein: CASSLVAGQSQETQYF. The CDR3 bases are TGTGCCAGCAGCTTGGTGGCAGGCCAGAGCCAAGAGACCCAGTACTTC. The J gene is TRBJ2-5, the V gene TRBV5-6; no definite D call. The CDR3 loop spans 16 amino acids. V lost 0 bases and J lost 1, with 13 bases in between. Looked up from germline, CDR1 is SGHDT and CDR2 is YYEEEE.